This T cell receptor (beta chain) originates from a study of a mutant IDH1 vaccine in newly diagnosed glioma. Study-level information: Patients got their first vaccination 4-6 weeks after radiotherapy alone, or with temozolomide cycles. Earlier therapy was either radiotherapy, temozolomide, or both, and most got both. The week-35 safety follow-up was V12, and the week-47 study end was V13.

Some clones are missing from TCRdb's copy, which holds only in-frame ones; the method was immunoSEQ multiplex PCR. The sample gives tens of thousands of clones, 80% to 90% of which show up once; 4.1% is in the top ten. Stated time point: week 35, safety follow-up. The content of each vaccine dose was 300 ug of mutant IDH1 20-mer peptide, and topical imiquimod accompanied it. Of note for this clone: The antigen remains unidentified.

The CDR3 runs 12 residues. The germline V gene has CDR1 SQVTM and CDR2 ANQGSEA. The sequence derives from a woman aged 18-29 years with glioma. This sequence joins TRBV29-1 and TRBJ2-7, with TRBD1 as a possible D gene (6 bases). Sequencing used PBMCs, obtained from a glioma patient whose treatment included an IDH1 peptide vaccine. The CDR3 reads CGGGDVSYEQYF. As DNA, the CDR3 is TGCGGGGGCGGCGATGTATCCTACGAGCAGTACTTC.